This TCR beta chain emerged from a study of blood T cell repertoires in COVID-19. A single count supports this clone. From germline, CDR1 is LNHDA and CDR2 SQIVND (reference sequence). CDR3 length: 12 amino acids. The junction had 3 bases not matched to a gene; V was cut back by 7 bases and J by 4 bases. This table comes from immunoSEQ multiplex PCR, and its TCRdb copy is limited to in-frame clones, with some not included. The table shows around 150,000 clones, with roughly 84% occurring only once. The chain uses TRBV19 and TRBJ1-2; 7 nucleotides align to TRBD1. The sequence was obtained from a woman aged 50 to 65 in a cohort sampled during active or convalescent COVID-19. The specimen was peripheral blood. This chain's CDR3 is CASTRDSYGYTF. The DNA of the CDR3 is TGTGCCAGTACCCGGGACAGCTATGGCTACACCTTC.